This T cell receptor beta chain was profiled in a study of glioma-infiltrating T cells. Germline lookup yields CDR1 SEHNR and CDR2 FQNEAQ (reference sequence). The CDR3 covers 11 residues. Between the trimmed V and J ends, which lost 6 bases and 1 base, there was a span of 3 bases. This clonotype was seen just once. Using RNA template, CDR3s of TCR alpha and beta were amplified with iRepertoire arm-PCR. One entry per CDR3 protein results from TCRdb running MiXCR on the multiplex PCR reads. This sample has around 390,000 distinct CDR3 sequences, with approximately 42% found just once. Sample: glioma tissue, nonneoplastic brain tissue, or PBMCs (not recorded which). The sequence came from a human donor with low-grade glioma or glioblastoma, undergoing nonglioma brain surgery, or in good health (not recorded which). The V and J genes are TRBV7-9 and TRBJ2-5; D is unresolved. CDR3 loop: CASRRQETQYF. DNA for the CDR3: TGTGCCAGCAGACGCCAAGAGACCCAGTACTTC.